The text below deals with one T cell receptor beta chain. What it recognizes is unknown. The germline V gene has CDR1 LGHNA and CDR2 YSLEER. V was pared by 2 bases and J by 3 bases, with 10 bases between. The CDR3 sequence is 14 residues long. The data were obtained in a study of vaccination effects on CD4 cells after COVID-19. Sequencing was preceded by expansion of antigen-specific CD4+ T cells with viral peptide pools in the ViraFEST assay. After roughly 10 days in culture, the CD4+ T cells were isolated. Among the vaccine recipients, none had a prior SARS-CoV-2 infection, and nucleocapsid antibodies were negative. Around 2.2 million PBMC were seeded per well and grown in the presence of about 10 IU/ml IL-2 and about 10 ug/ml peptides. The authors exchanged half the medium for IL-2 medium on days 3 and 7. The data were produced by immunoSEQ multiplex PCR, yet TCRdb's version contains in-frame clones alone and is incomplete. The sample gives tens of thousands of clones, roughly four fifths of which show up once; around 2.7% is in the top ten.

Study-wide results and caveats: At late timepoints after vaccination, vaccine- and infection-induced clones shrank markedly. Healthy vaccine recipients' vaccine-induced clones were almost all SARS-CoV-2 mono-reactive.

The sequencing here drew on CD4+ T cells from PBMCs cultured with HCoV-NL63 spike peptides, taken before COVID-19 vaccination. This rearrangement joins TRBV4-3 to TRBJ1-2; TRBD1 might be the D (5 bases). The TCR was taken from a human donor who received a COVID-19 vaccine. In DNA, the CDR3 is TGCGCCAGCAGCCAAATGTGGGGGGACTATGGCTACACCTTC. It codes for CASSQMWGDYGYTF.